This TCR beta chain was captured in a study of blood T cell repertoires in COVID-19. Study-wide background: Sources were T cells, B-cell-depleted T cells, or PBMCs; the material itself was cDNA or gDNA.

In the authors' workflow: Using reference gene primer amplification, nucleated cell counts were estimated. Libraries were prepared by immunoSEQ multiplex PCR; TCRdb keeps only in-frame clonotypes and omits some of them. The V and J calls and clone size are taken from that table; D and trimming were inferred from the DNA. The table shows 350,000 to 450,000 clones, with over 75% occurring only once. Study members were between about 18 and 95 years old and lived in 25 or so US regions. Participants were placed into cohorts based on the clinical history they reported. The origin of this receptor is a man aged 40-49 years in a cohort exposed to, infected with or recovered from COVID-19 (not recorded which). Sequenced: PBMCs or T cells enriched from blood (not recorded which).

DNA for the CDR3: TGTGCCAGCAGTTACTCGACCGGGACGAACACCGGGGAGCTGTTTTTT. It yields the protein CASSYSTGTNTGELFF. The chain links TRBV6-5 to TRBJ2-2; D is possibly TRBD2 (5 bases). The length of the CDR3 is 16 residues. V was shortened by 0 bases and J by 0 bases, with 8 bases between the two germline ends. Germline V gene sequence: CDR1 MNHEY, CDR2 SVGAGI.